This T cell receptor (beta chain) came from a study of CD8 T cells in ankylosing spondylitis. Study-wide results and caveats: Disease-associated clones were reportedly significantly overrepresented in matched ankylosing spondylitis synovial fluid.

One entry per CDR3 protein results from TCRdb running MiXCR on the 5' RACE reads. The data hold 150,000 to 250,000 distinct CDR3 sequences, with 9.5% to 15% observed a single time. The V end was cut by 4 bases, the J end by 1 base, with 8 bases between. This CDR3 contains 13 residues. Germline CDR1 is SGHVS and CDR2 is FQNEAQ. The sample holds many counts of this clonotype. The antigen is unknown. The TCR sequence derives from a male donor with ankylosing spondylitis or in good health (not recorded which). The sequencing input was blood, either unsorted or a sorted T cell fraction (not recorded which). This chain links TRBV7-8 with TRBJ2-7; no definite D call. The CDR3 DNA reads as TGTGCCAGCAGCTCCACCCGGTCCTACGAGCAGTACTTC. It encodes CASSSTRSYEQYF.